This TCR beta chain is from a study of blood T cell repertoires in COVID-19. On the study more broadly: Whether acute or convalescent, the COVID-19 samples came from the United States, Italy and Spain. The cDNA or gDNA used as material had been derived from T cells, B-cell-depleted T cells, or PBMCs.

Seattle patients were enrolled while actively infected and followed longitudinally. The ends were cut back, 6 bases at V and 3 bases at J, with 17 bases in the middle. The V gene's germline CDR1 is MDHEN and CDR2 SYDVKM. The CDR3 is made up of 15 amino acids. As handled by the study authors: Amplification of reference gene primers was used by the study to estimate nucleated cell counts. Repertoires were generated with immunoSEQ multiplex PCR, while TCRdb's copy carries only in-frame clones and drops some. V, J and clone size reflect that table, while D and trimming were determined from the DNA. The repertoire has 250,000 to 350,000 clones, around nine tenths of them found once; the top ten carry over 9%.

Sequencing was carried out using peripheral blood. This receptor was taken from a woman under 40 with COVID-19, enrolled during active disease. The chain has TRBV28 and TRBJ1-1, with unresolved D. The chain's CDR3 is CASRGNLGSYTEAFF. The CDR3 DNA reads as TGTGCCAGCAGAGGCAATCTTGGGAGTTACACTGAAGCTTTCTTT.